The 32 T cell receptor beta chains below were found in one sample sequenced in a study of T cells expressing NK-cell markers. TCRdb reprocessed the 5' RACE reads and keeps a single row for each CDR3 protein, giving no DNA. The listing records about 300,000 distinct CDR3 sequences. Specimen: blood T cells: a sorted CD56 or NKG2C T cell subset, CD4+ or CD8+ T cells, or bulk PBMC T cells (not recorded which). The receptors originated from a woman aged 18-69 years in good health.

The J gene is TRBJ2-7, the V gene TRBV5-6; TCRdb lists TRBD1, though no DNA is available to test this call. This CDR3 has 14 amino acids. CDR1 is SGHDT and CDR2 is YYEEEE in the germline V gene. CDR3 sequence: CASGWTGSTYEQYF.

This chain's CDR3 is CASSLDRAYYGYTF. The genes are TRBV4-3 and TRBJ1-2; TCRdb reports TRBD1, a call that lacks DNA to check it against. Per the germline V gene, CDR1 is LGHNA and CDR2 is YSLEER. This CDR3 region has 14 residues.

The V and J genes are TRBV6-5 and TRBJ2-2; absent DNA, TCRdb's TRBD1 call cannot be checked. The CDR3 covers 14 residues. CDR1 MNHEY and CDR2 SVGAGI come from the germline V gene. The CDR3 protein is CASSWTGDTGELFF.

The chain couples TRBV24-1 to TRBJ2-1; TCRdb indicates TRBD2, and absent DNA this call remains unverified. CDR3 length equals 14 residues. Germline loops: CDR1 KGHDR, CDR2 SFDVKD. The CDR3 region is CATSDPGTSGRQFF.

CDR3 region: CASSLGRPTSYEQYF. The chain carries TRBV5-1 and TRBJ2-7. Germline V gives CDR1 SGHRS, CDR2 YFSETQ. This CDR3 region has 15 residues.

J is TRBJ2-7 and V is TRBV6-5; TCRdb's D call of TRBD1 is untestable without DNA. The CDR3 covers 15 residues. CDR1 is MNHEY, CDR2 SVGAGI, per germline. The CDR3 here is CASSYSSGGSYEQYF.

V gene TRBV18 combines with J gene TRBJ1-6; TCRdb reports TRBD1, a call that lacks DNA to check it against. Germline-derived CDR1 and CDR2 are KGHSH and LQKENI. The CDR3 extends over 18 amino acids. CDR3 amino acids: CASSPGQGSNSYNSPLHF.

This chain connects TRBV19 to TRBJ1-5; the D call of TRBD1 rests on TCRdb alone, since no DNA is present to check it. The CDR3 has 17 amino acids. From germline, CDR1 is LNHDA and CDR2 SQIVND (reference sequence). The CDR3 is CASSLGTGRSGNQPQHF.

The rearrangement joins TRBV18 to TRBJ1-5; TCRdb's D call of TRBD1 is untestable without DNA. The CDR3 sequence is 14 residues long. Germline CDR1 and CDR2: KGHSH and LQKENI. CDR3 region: CASSPPKGNQPQHF. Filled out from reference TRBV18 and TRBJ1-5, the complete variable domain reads NAGVMQNPRHLVRRRGQEARLRCSPMKGHSHVYWYRQLPEEGLKFMVYLQKENIIDESGMPKERFSAEFPKEGPSILRIQQVVRGDSAAYFCASSPPKGNQPQHFGDGTRLSIL.

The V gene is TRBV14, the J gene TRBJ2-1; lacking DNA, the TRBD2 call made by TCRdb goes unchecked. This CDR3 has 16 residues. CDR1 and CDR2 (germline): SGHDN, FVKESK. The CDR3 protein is CASSQRAGVGYNEQFF.

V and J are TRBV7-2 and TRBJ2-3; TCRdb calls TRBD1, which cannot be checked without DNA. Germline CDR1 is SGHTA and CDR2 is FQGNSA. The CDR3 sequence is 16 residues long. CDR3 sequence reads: CASSLNRGKHTDTQYF.

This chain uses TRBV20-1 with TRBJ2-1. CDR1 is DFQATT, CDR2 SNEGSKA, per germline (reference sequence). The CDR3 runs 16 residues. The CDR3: CSARGRLAIQPNEQFF.

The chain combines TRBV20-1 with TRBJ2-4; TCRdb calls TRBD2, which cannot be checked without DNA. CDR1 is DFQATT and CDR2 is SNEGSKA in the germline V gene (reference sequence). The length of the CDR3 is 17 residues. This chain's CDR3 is CSANTAGGGLAKNIQYF.

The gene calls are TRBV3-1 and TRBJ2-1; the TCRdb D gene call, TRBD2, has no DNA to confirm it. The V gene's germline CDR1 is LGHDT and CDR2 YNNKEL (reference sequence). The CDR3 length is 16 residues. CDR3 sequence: CASSQLFGRSRNEQFF.

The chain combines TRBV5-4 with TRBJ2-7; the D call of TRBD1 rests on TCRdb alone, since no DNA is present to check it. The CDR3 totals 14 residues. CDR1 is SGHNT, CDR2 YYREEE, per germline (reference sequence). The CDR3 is CASSLGRGQYEQYF.

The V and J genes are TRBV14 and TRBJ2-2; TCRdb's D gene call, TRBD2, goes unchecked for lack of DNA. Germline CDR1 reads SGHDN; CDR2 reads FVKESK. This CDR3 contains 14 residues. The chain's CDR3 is CASSQVGLAGELFF.

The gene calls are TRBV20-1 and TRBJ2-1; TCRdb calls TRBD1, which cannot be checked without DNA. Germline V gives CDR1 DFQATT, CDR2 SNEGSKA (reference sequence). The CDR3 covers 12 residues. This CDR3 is CSAMLLSGHQTF.

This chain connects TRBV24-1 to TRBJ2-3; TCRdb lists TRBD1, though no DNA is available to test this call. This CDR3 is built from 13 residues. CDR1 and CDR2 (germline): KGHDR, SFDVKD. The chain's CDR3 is CATSRNTGGYWYF.

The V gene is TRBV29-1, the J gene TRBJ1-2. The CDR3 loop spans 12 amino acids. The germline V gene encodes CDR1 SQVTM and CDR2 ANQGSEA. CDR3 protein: CSVAGHNYGYTF.

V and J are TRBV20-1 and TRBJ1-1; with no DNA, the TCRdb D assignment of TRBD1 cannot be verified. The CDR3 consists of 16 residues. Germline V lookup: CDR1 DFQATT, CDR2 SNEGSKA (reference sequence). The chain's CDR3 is CSAVMGQGMGNTEAFF.

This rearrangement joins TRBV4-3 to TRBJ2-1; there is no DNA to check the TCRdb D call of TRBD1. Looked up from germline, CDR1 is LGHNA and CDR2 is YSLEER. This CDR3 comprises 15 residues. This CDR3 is CASSQGGRGGAEQFF.

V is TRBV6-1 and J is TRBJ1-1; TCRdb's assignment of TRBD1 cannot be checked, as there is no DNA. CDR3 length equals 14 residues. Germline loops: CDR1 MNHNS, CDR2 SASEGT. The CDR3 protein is CASGASFLNTEAFF.

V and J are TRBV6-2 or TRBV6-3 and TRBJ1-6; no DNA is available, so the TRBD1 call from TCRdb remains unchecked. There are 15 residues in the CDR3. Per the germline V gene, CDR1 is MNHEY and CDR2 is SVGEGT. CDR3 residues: CASSGRQGSISPLHF.

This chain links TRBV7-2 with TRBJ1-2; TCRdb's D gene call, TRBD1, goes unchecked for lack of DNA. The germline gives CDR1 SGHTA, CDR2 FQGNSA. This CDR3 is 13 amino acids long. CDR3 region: CASSYDRRDGYTF.

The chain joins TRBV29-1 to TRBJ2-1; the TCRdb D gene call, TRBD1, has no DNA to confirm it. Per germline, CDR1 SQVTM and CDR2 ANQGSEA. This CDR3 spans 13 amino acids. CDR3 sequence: CSVARSGGSEQFF.

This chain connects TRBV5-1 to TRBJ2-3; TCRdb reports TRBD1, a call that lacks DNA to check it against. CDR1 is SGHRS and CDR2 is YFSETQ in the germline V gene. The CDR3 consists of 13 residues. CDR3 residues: CASSFTGGLTQYF.

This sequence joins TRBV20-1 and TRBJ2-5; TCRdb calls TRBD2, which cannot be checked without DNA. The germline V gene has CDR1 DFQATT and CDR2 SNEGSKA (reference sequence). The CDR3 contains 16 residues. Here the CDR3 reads CSARDTGLALQETQYF.

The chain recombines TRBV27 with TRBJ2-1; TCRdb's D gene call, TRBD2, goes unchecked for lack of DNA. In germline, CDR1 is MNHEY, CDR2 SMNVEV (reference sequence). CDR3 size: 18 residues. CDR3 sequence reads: CASSLEASGRVAYNEQFF.

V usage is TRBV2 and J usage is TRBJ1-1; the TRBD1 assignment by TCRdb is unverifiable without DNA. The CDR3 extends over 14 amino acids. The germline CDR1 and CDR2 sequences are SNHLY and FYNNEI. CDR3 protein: CASSAQGMNTEAFF.

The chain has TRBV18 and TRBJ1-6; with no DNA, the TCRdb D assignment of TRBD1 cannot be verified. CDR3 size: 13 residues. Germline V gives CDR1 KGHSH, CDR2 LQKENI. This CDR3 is CASSPEGDSPLHF.

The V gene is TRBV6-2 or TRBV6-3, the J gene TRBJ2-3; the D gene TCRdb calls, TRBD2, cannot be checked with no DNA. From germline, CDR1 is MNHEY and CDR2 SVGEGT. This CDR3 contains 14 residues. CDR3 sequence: CASSFGTTSVTQYF.

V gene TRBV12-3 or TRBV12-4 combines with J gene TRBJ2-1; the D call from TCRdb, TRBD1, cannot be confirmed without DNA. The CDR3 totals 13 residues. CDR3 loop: CASSPPPYNEQFF.